Sequencing of this T cell receptor beta chain was carried out in a study of vaccination and CD4 T cells after COVID-19. Within the sample, this clonotype is hyperexpanded. The antigen is unknown. Described treatment: roughly ten-day PBMC culture with coronavirus spike peptide pools or control peptides (ViraFEST assay). An unexposed donor provided the CD4+ T cells, which were collected before the COVID-19 pandemic (2011-2018). When enough cells were available, unexposed-donor CD4+ T cells were probed with SARS-CoV-2 S/N and four cold-coronavirus spikes. The Oncomine TCR Beta short-read assay generated sequence data from the DNA of cultured CD4+ T cells. The authors extracted genomic DNA from cultured CD4+ T cells. One entry per CDR3 protein results from TCRdb running MiXCR on the PCR reads. The sample yields 7,000 to 8,500 distinct CDR3 sequences, roughly a third seen once. The germline gives CDR1 MNHEY, CDR2 SVGAGI. CDR3 length equals 14 residues. After removal of 2 bases from V and 4 bases from J, the junction contained 4 bases not matched to a gene.

This clonotype was sampled from a human donor in good health. The chain has TRBV6-5 and TRBJ1-2, with 7 bases identical to TRBD1. Sequenced sample: CD4+ T cells from blood, cultured in vitro. This CDR3 reads CASSYDRAPYGYTF. Here the CDR3 DNA reads TGTGCCAGCAGTTACGACAGGGCCCCCTATGGCTACACCTTC.